These 6 T cell receptor beta chains were sequenced from one sample in a study of PD-1 blockade in classical Hodgkin lymphoma. Repertoires were generated with immunoSEQ multiplex PCR, while TCRdb's copy carries only in-frame clones and drops some. The table has approximately 100,000 clones, 75% to 90% seen once. Each patient's relapse followed autologous stem cell transplantation, and brentuximab vedotin exposure varied. Sequenced material: peripheral blood mononuclear cells (PBMCs), taken before the second cycle of nivolumab. The receptor set was obtained from a human donor with classical Hodgkin lymphoma.

In this sample, this clone turned up a few times. The chain employs TRBV19 and TRBJ2-2; 9 bases line up with TRBD1. Germline V gives CDR1 LNHDA, CDR2 SQIVND (reference sequence). V lost 5 bases to trimming and J lost 4 bases; unmatched junction nucleotides: 8. The CDR3 is made up of 16 amino acids. The CDR3 coding sequence is TGTGCCAGTAGTTTTTCGGGACAGGGACCCACCGGGGAGCTGTTTTTT. This encodes CASSFSGQGPTGELFF.

This chain uses TRBV4-2 with TRBJ1-2; a weak D match, TRBD1 (6 bases). This CDR3 is built from 16 residues. Looked up from germline, CDR1 is LGHNA and CDR2 is YNFKEQ. V was cut by 1 base and J by 0 bases, with 12 bases left in between. The CDR3 reads CASSQGVGTPNYGYTF. The CDR3 region has the DNA TGTGCCAGCAGCCAAGGCGTCGGGACACCTAACTATGGCTACACCTTC.

The rearrangement joins TRBV7-2 to TRBJ2-1, with D possibly TRBD2 on 7 matching bases. Per the germline V gene, CDR1 is SGHTA and CDR2 is FQGNSA. V was shortened by 2 bases and J by 4 bases, with 12 bases between the two germline ends. The CDR3 contains 15 residues. CDR3 residues: CASSLSAGAYNEQFF. In nucleotides, the CDR3 is TGTGCCAGCAGCTTATCTGCGGGGGCTTACAATGAGCAGTTCTTC.

The chain joins TRBV2 to TRBJ1-1; D unresolved. Germline-derived CDR1 and CDR2 are SNHLY and FYNNEI. Between the trimmed V and J ends, which lost 10 bases and 0 bases, there was a span of 15 bases. CDR3 length: 14 residues. The CDR3 nucleotides read TGTGCCACCCGCTCGATGGCTATGAACACTGAAGCTTTCTTT. It is translated as CATRSMAMNTEAFF.

Only one count was recorded for this clone. The gene calls are TRBV6-4 and TRBJ2-4; D gene ambiguous. Trimming removed 2 bases at V and 2 bases at J, with 22 bases between. The CDR3 covers 19 residues. The germline V gene encodes CDR1 MRHNA and CDR2 SNTAGT. For the CDR3, the DNA is TGTGCCAGCAGTGACCCCACCGGCCGGGCCCTCCTTCCCAAAAACATTCAGTACTTC. Translated, it gives CASSDPTGRALLPKNIQYF.

V usage is TRBV19 and J usage is TRBJ1-5; weak D call: TRBD1 (6 bases). V was cut by 5 bases and J by 2 bases, with 22 bases left in between. In germline, CDR1 is LNHDA, CDR2 SQIVND (reference sequence). CDR3 size: 18 residues. The CDR3: CASSPSSLIQGGNQPQHF. The CDR3 region has the DNA TGTGCCAGTAGTCCATCCTCGCTTATACAGGGAGGCAATCAGCCCCAGCATTTT.